Included here is one TCR beta chain sequence, with context. These data come from a study of tumor-infiltrating lymphocytes in localized non-small cell lung cancer. Overall study: Tumor tissue and non-adjacent uninvolved lung came from each patient.

Repertoires were generated with immunoSEQ multiplex PCR, while TCRdb's copy carries only in-frame clones and drops some. The sample holds 13,000 or so clones, roughly 79% seen once. V lost 7 bases, J lost 0 bases, and 9 bases lay in between. This CDR3 has 13 residues. Germline CDR1 reads SNHLY; CDR2 reads FYNNEI. Sample: lung tumor tissue. The sequence derives from a human donor with non-small cell lung cancer. The rearrangement links TRBV2 to TRBJ1-1; possibly TRBD1 for D (5 bases). The CDR3, as DNA: TGTGCCAGCAAGAAGGGGATGAACACTGAAGCTTTCTTT. It translates to CASKKGMNTEAFF.